This passage covers 22 T cell receptor beta chains from one sample sequenced in a study of T cells in Graves' hyperthyroidism and ophthalmopathy. The TCR beta CDR3 regions underwent amplification using RNA transcripts as the source. Researchers ran a first-round RT-PCR on the TCR CDR3 using the HTBI primer set. In TCRdb, the multiplex PCR reads were re-called with MiXCR into one record per CDR3 protein. The sample carries under 300,000 distinct CDR3 sequences, less than 30% recorded once. Sequencing was carried out using blood. These receptors were taken from a man aged 35 to 55 with Graves' hyperthyroidism that later progressed to Graves' ophthalmopathy.

The V call is TRBV19, the J call TRBJ2-2, with no clear D. Germline assignment: CDR1 LNHDA and CDR2 SQIVND (reference sequence). The germline V and J ends were trimmed by 6 bases and 3 bases, with 14 bases remaining between them. The CDR3 consists of 15 residues. The CDR3 bases are TGTGCCAGTAGCTCCCGGTTCTTGGACACCGGGGAGCTGTTTTTT. Its translation is CASSSRFLDTGELFF.

This clonotype came up many times. J is TRBJ2-7 and V is TRBV9; D gene uncertain. Trimming left V 3 bases short and J 4 bases short, with 8 bases between. CDR1 and CDR2 (germline): SGDLS, YYNGEE. The CDR3 is 12 amino acids. CDR3 coding DNA: TGTGCCAGCAGCGGGAGAGATTACGAGCAGTACTTC. Translating it yields CASSGRDYEQYF.

V is TRBV6-2 or TRBV6-3 and J is TRBJ1-2, with a tentative D call TRBD1 (5 bases). The CDR3 loop spans 16 amino acids. V shed 2 bases and J shed 0 bases, with 13 bases lying between them. Per the germline V gene, CDR1 is MNHEY and CDR2 is SVGEGT. CDR3 nucleotide sequence: TGTGCCAGCAGTTACACGACAGACGGCCCTAACTATGGCTACACCTTC. This encodes CASSYTTDGPNYGYTF.

A single count supports this clonotype. The CDR3: CASSLSSGRAKTQYF. CDR3 DNA: TGTGCCAGCAGCTTATCTAGCGGGAGGGCCAAGACCCAGTACTTC. J is TRBJ2-5 and V is TRBV7-9, with 12 bases fitting TRBD2. CDR3 length: 15 amino acids. The ends lost 2 bases at V and 6 bases at J; junction bases unmatched: 4. Germline V gene data show CDR1 as SEHNR and CDR2 as FQNEAQ (reference sequence). Filled out from reference TRBV7-9 and TRBJ2-5, the complete variable domain reads DTGVSQNPRHKITKRGQNVTFRCDPISEHNRLYWYRQTLGQGPEFLTYFQNEAQLEKSRLLSDRFSAERPKGSFSTLEIQRTEQGDSAMYLCASSLSSGRAKTQYFGPGTRLLVL.

The chain couples TRBV25-1 to TRBJ2-5; D tentatively fits TRBD1 or TRBD2 (5 bases each). V dropped 6 bases and J dropped 3 bases, with 23 bases sitting between them. The CDR3 contains 17 residues. CDR1 is MGHDK, CDR2 SYGVNS, per germline. CDR3 loop: CASRLTRGGRLKETQYF. DNA for the CDR3: TGTGCCAGCAGGCTCACGAGGGGCGGCCGTTTGAAAGAGACCCAGTACTTC.

In this sample, this clonotype turned up many times. This chain links TRBV30 with TRBJ1-1, with D perhaps TRBD1 (5 bases). Trimming removed 5 bases at V and 4 bases at J, with 11 bases between. CDR1 GTSNPN and CDR2 SVGIG come from the germline V gene (reference sequence). This CDR3 spans 12 amino acids. The CDR3 sequence: CAWGEGSTEAFF. CDR3 nucleotides: TGTGCCTGGGGAGAGGGGAGCACTGAAGCTTTCTTT. The full variable domain, in which reference TRBV30 and TRBJ1-1 provide the parts outside the CDR3, is SQTIHQWPATLVQPVGSPLSLECTVEGTSNPNLYWYRQAAGRGLQLLFYSVGIGQISSEVPQNLSASRPQDRQFILSSKKLLLSDSGFYLCAWGEGSTEAFFGQGTRLTVV.

The chain carries TRBV28 and TRBJ1-5; D gene uncertain. The CDR3 is 13 amino acids. The germline V gene encodes CDR1 MDHEN and CDR2 SYDVKM. V lost 6 bases to trimming and J lost 6 bases, with 12 bases between them. The CDR3 nucleotides read TGTGCCAGCAGGGACCGGTCGTTTCAGCCCCAGCATTTT. This gives the protein CASRDRSFQPQHF.

The chain couples TRBV27 to TRBJ2-7; D remains ambiguous. The CDR3 contains 14 residues. CDR1 and CDR2 (germline): MNHEY, SMNVEV (reference sequence). With 1 base removed from V and 1 base from J, the gap between germline ends came to 8 bases. CDR3 sequence (DNA): TGTGCCAGCAGTTTATGGGGTGGGTCCTACGAGCAGTACTTC. This codes for CASSLWGGSYEQYF.

The rearrangement links TRBV6-5 to TRBJ1-3; D remains unclear. The CDR3 is made up of 15 amino acids. V shed 2 bases and J shed 2 bases, with 10 bases lying between them. Per the germline V gene, CDR1 is MNHEY and CDR2 is SVGAGI. The CDR3 DNA follows: TGTGCCAGCAGTTACGGACCAGGCACTGGAAACACCATATATTTT. Translated, it gives CASSYGPGTGNTIYF.

This clonotype came up many times. This chain links TRBV28 with TRBJ2-7; D unresolved. CDR1 and CDR2 (germline): MDHEN, SYDVKM. This CDR3 spans 12 amino acids. Deletions cut 6 bases from V and 4 bases from J, with 10 bases between. Here the CDR3 DNA reads TGTGCCAGCAGCACGTTGGGGTACGAGCAGTACTTC. Translation: CASSTLGYEQYF. The full variable domain, rest sourced from reference TRBV28 and TRBJ2-7, is DVKVTQSSRYLVKRTGEKVFLECVQDMDHENMFWYRQDPGLGLRLIYFSYDVKMKEKGDIPEGYSVSREKKERFSLILESASTNQTSMYLCASSTLGYEQYFGPGTRLTVT.

This clonotype came up many times. V and J are TRBV27 and TRBJ2-7; weak D call: TRBD2 (6 bases). This CDR3 is 14 amino acids long. Trimming cost V 2 bases and J 4 bases, with 12 bases left between them. Per germline, CDR1 MNHEY and CDR2 SMNVEV (reference sequence). The CDR3 DNA sequence: TGTGCCAGCAGTTTAGGAGGGTTTCAGTACGAGCAGTACTTC. Protein product: CASSLGGFQYEQYF.

This clonotype was seen many times. J is TRBJ2-5 and V is TRBV12-3 or TRBV12-4; a weak D match, TRBD2 (5 bases). This CDR3 spans 13 amino acids. The V and J ends lost 4 bases and 4 bases respectively, with 10 bases between them. As DNA, the CDR3 is TGTGCCAGCAGTTCTCGAGGGATAGAGACCCAGTACTTC. Encoded protein: CASSSRGIETQYF.

This clonotype was found many times. The chain uses TRBV14 and TRBJ2-7, with TRBD2 matching over 8 bases. Germline V lookup: CDR1 SGHDN, CDR2 FVKESK. The CDR3 spans 18 residues. The V segment lost 4 bases and the J segment 0 bases; nucleotides outside the gene matches: 14. CDR3 coding DNA: TGTGCCAGCAGCCGTCACCTACTAGCGGAGGGATCCTCCTACGAGCAGTACTTC. This encodes CASSRHLLAEGSSYEQYF.

At least ten counts were recorded for this clonotype. The V gene is TRBV9, the J gene TRBJ1-3; D gene uncertain. Germline V gives CDR1 SGDLS, CDR2 YYNGEE. V gave up 0 bases and J gave up 4 bases, with 11 bases separating them. This CDR3 is built from 15 residues. CDR3 sequence: CASSVAATQGNTIYF. As DNA, the CDR3 is TGTGCCAGCAGCGTAGCCGCCACACAAGGAAACACCATATATTTT. The full variable domain, completed using reference TRBV9 and TRBJ1-3, is DSGVTQTPKHLITATGQRVTLRCSPRSGDLSVYWYQQSLDQGLQFLIQYYNGEERAKGNILERFSAQQFPDLHSELNLSSLELGDSALYFCASSVAATQGNTIYFGEGSWLTVV.

This clonotype has ten or more counts. This rearrangement joins TRBV19 to TRBJ1-1, with TRBD1 as a possible D gene (6 bases). The length of the CDR3 is 15 residues. The V end was cut by 8 bases, the J end by 0 bases, with 16 bases between. Germline CDR1 LNHDA, CDR2 SQIVND (reference sequence). The CDR3 region has the DNA TGTGCCAGTCGTCCCGACAGGTACATGAACACTGAAGCTTTCTTT. The encoded protein is CASRPDRYMNTEAFF. Combining the CDR3 with reference TRBV19 and TRBJ1-1 gives the whole variable domain DGGITQSPKYLFRKEGQNVTLSCEQNLNHDAMYWYRQDPGQGLRLIYYSQIVNDFQKGDIAEGYSVSREKKESFPLTVTSAQKNPTAFYLCASRPDRYMNTEAFFGQGTRLTVV.

This clonotype was counted ten times or more. This chain uses TRBV12-3 or TRBV12-4 with TRBJ1-2, with 8 bases that match TRBD1. The CDR3 loop spans 14 amino acids. With V trimmed by 6 bases and J by 4 bases, 7 bases remained unmatched. The CDR3 bases are TGTGCCAGCAGGAGCACAGGGGGTGGCTATGGCTACACCTTC. Its protein product is CASRSTGGGYGYTF.

This clonotype was counted ten times or more. As DNA, the CDR3 is TGTGCCAGCAGTTTAGTCGCGGAAGCTTTCTTT. Amino acids: CASSLVAEAFF. The chain joins TRBV12-3 or TRBV12-4 to TRBJ1-1; D not resolved. Trimming stripped 1 base from V and 8 bases from J, with 5 bases between. This CDR3 spans 11 amino acids.

This clonotype came up many times. The gene calls are TRBV4-1 and TRBJ2-3; no definite D call. Germline V gene data show CDR1 as MGHRA and CDR2 as YSYEKL. The CDR3 is 13 amino acids. Trimming cost V 6 bases and J 4 bases, with 11 bases left between them. CDR3 residues: CASRHESPDTQYF. The CDR3 DNA is TGCGCCAGCAGGCACGAGAGCCCAGATACGCAGTATTTT.

The chain recombines TRBV6-1 with TRBJ2-7; D is ambiguous. This CDR3 is 12 amino acids long. CDR1 MNHNS and CDR2 SASEGT come from the germline V gene. Trimming removed 1 base at V and 4 bases at J, with 5 bases between. CDR3 residues: CASSEVWYEQYF. CDR3 coding DNA: TGTGCCAGCAGTGAAGTTTGGTACGAGCAGTACTTC.

This clonotype was picked up many times. As DNA, the CDR3 is TGTGCCAGCAGCCAGGGAAGGAGCTCCTACGAGCAGTACTTC. This codes for CASSQGRSSYEQYF. The V call is TRBV3-1, the J call TRBJ2-7; D not certain. Looked up from germline, CDR1 is LGHDT and CDR2 is YNNKEL (reference sequence). The CDR3 has 14 residues. V gave up 3 bases and J gave up 0 bases, with 9 bases separating them.

The rearrangement uses TRBV12-3 or TRBV12-4 and TRBJ1-1, with D tentatively TRBD1 (6 bases). The CDR3 consists of 13 residues. V dropped 7 bases and J dropped 8 bases, with 17 bases sitting between them. CDR3 sequence: CASIPQGDKEAFF. The CDR3 DNA sequence: TGTGCCAGCATCCCTCAAGGGGACAAAGAAGCTTTCTTT.

The V and J genes are TRBV12-3 or TRBV12-4 and TRBJ1-2; D is uncertain. The CDR3 length is 13 residues. The ends were cut back, 11 bases at V and 2 bases at J, with 15 bases in the middle. The DNA for the CDR3 is TGTGCCGCCTCGGACGGACTCAACTATGGCTACACCTTC. It is translated as CAASDGLNYGYTF.